This TCR beta chain was observed in a study of Graves' ophthalmopathy and Graves' hyperthyroidism. Notes on the study in general: Separation of ophthalmopathy from stable hyperthyroidism was achieved by a 13-signature model, at approximately 90% sensitivity and approximately 84% specificity.

CDR3 regions of TCR beta were amplified from RNA transcripts. Second-round multiplex PCR came after a first-round RT-PCR that employed HTBI primers. MiXCR, applied by TCRdb to the multiplex PCR reads, yields one record per CDR3 protein. The table includes 580,000 or so distinct CDR3 sequences, about two fifths detected once. This clonotype has just one count. Antigen: not known. Uncontrolled infections, pregnancy, lactation or other autoimmune diseases led to patient exclusion. The CDR3 extends over 12 amino acids. Germline CDR1 reads SGHRS; CDR2 reads YFSETQ. With 0 bases removed from V and 7 bases from J, the gap between germline ends came to 8 bases.

Sequenced material: peripheral blood or thyroid tissue (not recorded which). The source of this sequence is an adult man with Graves' hyperthyroidism. The chain combines TRBV5-1 with TRBJ2-7; the D is unclear. The CDR3 spells CASSLADNEQYF. The DNA of the CDR3 is TGCGCCAGCAGCTTGGCCGATAATGAGCAGTACTTC.